Listed here are 6 T cell receptor beta chains from one sample, sequenced in a study of OX40 agonist ivuxolimab in advanced cancers. Sequenced by immunoSEQ multiplex PCR; TCRdb stores in-frame clones only, minus some. Among tens of thousands of clones listed, more than 85% were seen once. Source: CD4+ or CD8+ T cells sorted from blood, taken in a trial of the OX40 agonist ivuxolimab. These receptors all stem from an adult with an advanced solid tumor such as melanoma, head and neck, liver or kidney cancer.

The chain carries TRBV19 and TRBJ1-6; 10 positions match TRBD1. Unmatched junction bases numbered 7, after V lost 5 bases and J lost 6 bases. The CDR3 is 16 amino acids. Looked up from germline, CDR1 is LNHDA and CDR2 is SQIVND (reference sequence). The CDR3 DNA reads as TGTGCCAGTAGTTCTCGGACAGGGGGAAGTAATTCACCCCTCCACTTT. Protein product: CASSSRTGGSNSPLHF.

This chain connects TRBV5-4 to TRBJ2-3, with 15 bases lining up with TRBD2. The ends lost 0 bases at V and 8 bases at J; junction bases unmatched: 1. CDR3 length: 15 amino acids. Looked up from germline, CDR1 is SGHNT and CDR2 is YYREEE (reference sequence). CDR3 amino acids: CASSLEGLAGGTQYF. The CDR3 coding sequence is TGTGCCAGCAGCTTGGAGGGACTAGCGGGGGGTACGCAGTATTTT.

The chain has TRBV6-5 and TRBJ1-2; D ambiguous. The germline V gene has CDR1 MNHEY and CDR2 SVGAGI. The length of the CDR3 is 14 residues. Trimming took 0 bases from V and 6 from J, leaving 11 bases between them. CDR3: CASSYSEGADGYTF. The CDR3 nucleotides read TGTGCCAGCAGTTACTCAGAGGGCGCGGATGGCTACACCTTC.

This chain links TRBV28 with TRBJ1-6, with 9 bases identical to TRBD1. With V trimmed by 4 bases and J by 12 bases, 19 bases remained unmatched. This CDR3 has 18 residues. From germline, CDR1 is MDHEN and CDR2 SYDVKM. The CDR3 DNA reads TGTGCCAGCAGTTCTACTACAGGGGGCCCTCTTGGGAGGGGACCCCTCCACTTT. It is translated as CASSSTTGGPLGRGPLHF.

The sample holds one count of this clone. The rearrangement links TRBV27 to TRBJ1-6, with a tentative D call TRBD1 (5 bases). V lost 6 bases and J lost 10, with 22 bases in between. The CDR3 has 16 amino acids. Germline V gives CDR1 MNHEY, CDR2 SMNVEV (reference sequence). The chain's CDR3 is CASSSLAGSNWSPLHF. CDR3 bases: TGTGCCAGCAGCTCCCTCGCAGGGTCGAACTGGTCACCCCTCCACTTT.

The chain is built from TRBV19 and TRBJ2-6; D is possibly TRBD1 (6 bases). CDR1 and CDR2 from the germline V gene are LNHDA and SQIVND (reference sequence). The CDR3 is made up of 15 amino acids. V lost 9 bases and J lost 2, with 14 bases in between. The CDR3, as DNA: TGTGCCAGCTCAGAACAGGGAGCTGGGGCCAACGTCCTGACTTTC. Encoded protein: CASSEQGAGANVLTF.